This T cell receptor (beta chain) was recovered during a study of T cell responses to AZD1222 COVID-19 vaccine. Overall study findings and caveats: Per reports, nearly half of all spike-specific TCRs target regions that are unmutated in variants. CD4 TCRs linked to vaccination spanned spike, dominating at 160-218 and 743-854.

Some clones are missing from TCRdb's copy, which holds only in-frame ones; the method was immunoSEQ multiplex PCR. Counted here are around 140,000 clones, around 85% occurring once; the ten biggest clones make up roughly 8.7%. Worth noting for this clone: The target antigen is unknown.

This TCR derives from an adult who received the MenACWY meningococcal vaccine as a control. The sample consisted of peripheral blood, taken 28 days after the second dose of the MenACWY control vaccine.

This CDR3 reads CASSVIGQNTEAFF. In DNA, the CDR3 is TGTGCCAGCAGCGTAATAGGGCAGAACACTGAAGCTTTCTTT. V and J are TRBV9 and TRBJ1-1; D is undetermined. CDR3 length: 14 residues. V dropped 1 base and J dropped 1 base, with 8 bases sitting between them. Germline V gives CDR1 SGDLS, CDR2 YYNGEE.